This record concerns one T cell receptor beta chain sequence. The protocol was immunoSEQ multiplex PCR, while the TCRdb copy is restricted to in-frame clones and leaves out a portion. The sample has about 71,000 clones; about 81% are singletons. Individuals having autoimmune disease history or systemic immunosuppression were not enrolled. The data are from a study of OX40 agonist ivuxolimab in advanced cancers. The CDR3 has 14 residues. Between the trimmed V and J ends, which lost 4 bases and 4 bases, there was a span of 14 bases. The germline V gene encodes CDR1 SGHRS and CDR2 YFSETQ. The chain couples TRBV5-1 to TRBJ1-1, with a tentative D call TRBD1 (6 bases). The starting material was CD4+ or CD8+ T cells sorted from blood, obtained in a trial of the OX40 agonist ivuxolimab. The receptor was derived from an adult with an advanced solid tumor such as melanoma, head and neck, liver or kidney cancer. CDR3 nucleotides: TGCGCCAGCAGCCTGGACAGTCACGGCACTGAAGCTTTCTTT. Translating gives CASSLDSHGTEAFF.